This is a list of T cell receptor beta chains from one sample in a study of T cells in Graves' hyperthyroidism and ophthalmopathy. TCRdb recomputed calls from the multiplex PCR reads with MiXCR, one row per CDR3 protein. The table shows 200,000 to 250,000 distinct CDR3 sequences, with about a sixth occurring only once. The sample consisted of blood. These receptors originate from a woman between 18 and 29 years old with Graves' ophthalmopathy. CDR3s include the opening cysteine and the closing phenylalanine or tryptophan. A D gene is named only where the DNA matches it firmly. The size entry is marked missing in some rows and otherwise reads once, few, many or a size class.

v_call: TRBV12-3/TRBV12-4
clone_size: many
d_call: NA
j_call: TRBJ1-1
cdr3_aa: CASSFSVMNTEAFF
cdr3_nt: TGTGCCAGCAGTTTTAGTGTCATGAACACTGAAGCTTTCTTT

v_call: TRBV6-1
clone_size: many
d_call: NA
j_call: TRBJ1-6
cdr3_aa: CASSGPSGFSYNSPLHF
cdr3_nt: TGTGCCAGCAGTGGGCCGTCAGGGTTCTCCTATAATTCACCCCTCCACTTT

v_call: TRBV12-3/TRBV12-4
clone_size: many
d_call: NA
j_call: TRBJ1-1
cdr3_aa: CASSTDREAFF
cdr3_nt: TGTGCCAGCAGCACAGACAGGGAAGCTTTCTTT

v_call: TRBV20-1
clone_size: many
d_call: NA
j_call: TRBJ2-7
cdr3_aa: CSATPGTRSYEQYF
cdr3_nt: TGCAGTGCTACCCCTGGGACCCGATCCTACGAGCAGTACTTC

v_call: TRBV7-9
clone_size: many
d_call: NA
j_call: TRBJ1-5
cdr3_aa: CASSSGGNQPQHF
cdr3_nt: TGTGCCAGCAGCTCTGGAGGGAATCAGCCCCAGCATTTT

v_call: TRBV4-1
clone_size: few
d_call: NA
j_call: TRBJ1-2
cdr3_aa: CASSQNSNYGYTF
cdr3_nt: TGCGCCAGCAGCCAAAACAGCAACTATGGCTACACCTTC

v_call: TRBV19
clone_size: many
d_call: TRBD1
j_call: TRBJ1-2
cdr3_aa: CASSISAGGIYGYTF
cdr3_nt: TGTGCCAGTAGTATCTCGGCAGGGGGCATCTATGGCTACACCTTC

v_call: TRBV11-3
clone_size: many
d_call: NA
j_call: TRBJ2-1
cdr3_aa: CASSLGGGGGNEQFF
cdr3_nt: TGTGCCAGCAGCTTAGGTGGAGGGGGAGGCAATGAGCAGTTCTTC

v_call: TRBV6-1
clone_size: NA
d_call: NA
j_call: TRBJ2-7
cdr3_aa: CASSARGLSSYEQYF
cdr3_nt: TGTGCCAGCAGTGCTAGGGGATTGAGCTCCTACGAGCAGTACTTC

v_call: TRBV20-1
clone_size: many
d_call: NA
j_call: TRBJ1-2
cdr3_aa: CSASGGQTTYGYTF
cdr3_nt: TGCAGTGCTAGTGGGGGACAAACGACCTATGGCTACACCTTC

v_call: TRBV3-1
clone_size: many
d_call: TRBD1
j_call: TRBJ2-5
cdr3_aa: CASSQVSPTGSRGYQETQYF
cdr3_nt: TGTGCCAGCAGCCAAGTCTCCCCGACAGGGTCCCGTGGGTACCAAGAGACCCAGTACTTC

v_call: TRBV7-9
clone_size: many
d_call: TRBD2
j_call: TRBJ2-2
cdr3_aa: CASNYGRGTQDTGELFF
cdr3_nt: TGTGCCAGCAACTATGGGAGGGGAACGCAGGACACCGGGGAGCTGTTTTTT

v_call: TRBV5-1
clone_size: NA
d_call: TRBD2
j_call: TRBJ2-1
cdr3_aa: CASSAFLAGAHNEQFF
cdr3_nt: TGCGCCAGCAGCGCCTTCCTAGCGGGGGCCCACAATGAGCAGTTCTTC

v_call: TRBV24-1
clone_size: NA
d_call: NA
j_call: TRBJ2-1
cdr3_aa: CATSDFDSYNEQFF
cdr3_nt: TGTGCCACCAGTGATTTTGACAGCTACAATGAGCAGTTCTTC

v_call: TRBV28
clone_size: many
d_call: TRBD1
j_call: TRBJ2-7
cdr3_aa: CASSLGTGAYEQYF
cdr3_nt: TGTGCCAGCAGCCTCGGAACAGGGGCCTACGAGCAGTACTTC

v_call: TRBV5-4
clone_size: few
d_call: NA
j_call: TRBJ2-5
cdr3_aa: CASSDQLGTQYF
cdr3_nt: TGTGCCAGCAGCGACCAACTGGGAACCCAGTACTTC

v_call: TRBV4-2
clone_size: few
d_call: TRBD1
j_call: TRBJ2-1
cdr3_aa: CASSQEQGDYNEQFF
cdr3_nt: TGTGCCAGCAGCCAAGAACAGGGGGACTACAATGAGCAGTTCTTC

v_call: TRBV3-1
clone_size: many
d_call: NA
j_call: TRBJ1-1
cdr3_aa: CASSQGGGGTEAFF
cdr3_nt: TGTGCCAGCAGCCAAGGAGGGGGAGGGACTGAAGCTTTCTTT

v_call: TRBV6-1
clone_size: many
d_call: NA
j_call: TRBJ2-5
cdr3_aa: CASSEDAPTQYF
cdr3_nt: TGTGCCAGCAGTGAAGACGCTCCTACCCAGTACTTC

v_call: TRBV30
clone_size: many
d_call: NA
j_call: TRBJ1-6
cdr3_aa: CAWSAGLNSPLHF
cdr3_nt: TGTGCCTGGAGTGCGGGGCTTAATTCACCCCTCCACTTT

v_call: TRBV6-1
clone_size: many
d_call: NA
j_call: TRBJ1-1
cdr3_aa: CASRMGTAMNTEAFF
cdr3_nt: TGTGCCAGCAGAATGGGAACAGCGATGAACACTGAAGCTTTCTTT

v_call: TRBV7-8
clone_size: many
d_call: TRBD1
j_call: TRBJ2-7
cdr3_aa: CASSLMTGPNYEQYF
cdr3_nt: TGTGCCAGCAGCTTAATGACAGGGCCGAACTACGAGCAGTACTTC

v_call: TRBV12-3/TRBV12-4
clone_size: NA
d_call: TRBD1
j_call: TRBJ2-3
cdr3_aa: CASSPGTGGSGAPSTDTQYF
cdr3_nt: TGTGCCAGCAGTCCAGGGACAGGGGGTAGCGGAGCTCCTAGCACAGATACGCAGTATTTT

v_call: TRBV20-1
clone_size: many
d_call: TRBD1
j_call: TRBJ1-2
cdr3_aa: CSARDLGGPNYGYTF
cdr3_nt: TGCAGTGCTAGAGATCTAGGGGGCCCAAACTATGGCTACACCTTC

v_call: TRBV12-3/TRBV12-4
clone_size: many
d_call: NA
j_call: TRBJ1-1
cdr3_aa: CASSSLSRAEAFF
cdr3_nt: TGTGCCAGCAGTTCCCTTAGCAGGGCTGAAGCTTTCTTT

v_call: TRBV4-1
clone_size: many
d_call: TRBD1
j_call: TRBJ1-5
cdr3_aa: CASSQGTGDMGPQHF
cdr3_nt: TGCGCCAGCAGCCAAGGGACAGGGGATATGGGGCCCCAGCATTTT

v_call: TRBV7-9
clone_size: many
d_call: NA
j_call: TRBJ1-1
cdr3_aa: CASRLFGRENTEAFF
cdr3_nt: TGTGCCAGCAGATTATTCGGCAGGGAGAACACTGAAGCTTTCTTT

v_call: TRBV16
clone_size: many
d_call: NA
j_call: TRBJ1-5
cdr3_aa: CASSQAGSSNQPQHF
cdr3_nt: TGTGCCAGCAGCCAAGCGGGGTCCAGCAATCAGCCCCAGCATTTT

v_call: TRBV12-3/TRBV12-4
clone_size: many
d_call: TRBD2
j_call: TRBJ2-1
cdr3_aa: CASSLGLQYNEQFF
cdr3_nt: TGTGCCAGCAGTTTGGGACTACAGTACAATGAGCAGTTCTTC

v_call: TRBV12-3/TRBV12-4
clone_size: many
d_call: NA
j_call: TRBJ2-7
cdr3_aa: CASSFSSNEQYF
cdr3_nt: TGTGCCAGCAGTTTTAGTTCGAACGAGCAGTACTTC

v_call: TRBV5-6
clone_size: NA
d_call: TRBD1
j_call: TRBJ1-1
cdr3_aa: CASSEDRAVDTEAFF
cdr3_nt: TGTGCCAGCAGCGAAGACAGGGCGGTAGACACTGAAGCTTTCTTT

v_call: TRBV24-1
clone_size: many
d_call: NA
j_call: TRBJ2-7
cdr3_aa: CATSDFWQDTYEQYF
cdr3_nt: TGTGCCACCAGTGATTTCTGGCAGGACACCTACGAGCAGTACTTC

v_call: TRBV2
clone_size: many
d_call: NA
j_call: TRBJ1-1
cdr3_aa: CASSGGKDSLNTEAFF
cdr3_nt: TGTGCCAGCAGTGGGGGCAAAGACAGCTTGAACACTGAAGCTTTCTTT

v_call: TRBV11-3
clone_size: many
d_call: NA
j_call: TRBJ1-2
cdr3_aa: CASSLGGTKPRGYTF
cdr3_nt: TGTGCCAGCAGCTTAGGGGGGACAAAACCCCGTGGCTACACCTTC

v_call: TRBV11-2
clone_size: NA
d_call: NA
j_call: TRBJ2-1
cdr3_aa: CASSFYICSAGLAGSSYNEQFF
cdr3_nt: NA

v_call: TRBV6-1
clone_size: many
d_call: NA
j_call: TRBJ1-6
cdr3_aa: CASSEGVFLASPLHF
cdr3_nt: TGTGCCAGCAGTGAAGGGGTATTCTTAGCTTCACCCCTCCACTTT

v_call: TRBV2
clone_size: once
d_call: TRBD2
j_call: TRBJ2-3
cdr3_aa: CASSENWRASGGARDTQYF
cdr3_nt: TGTGCCAGCAGTGAAAACTGGCGGGCTAGCGGGGGGGCCAGAGATACGCAGTATTTT

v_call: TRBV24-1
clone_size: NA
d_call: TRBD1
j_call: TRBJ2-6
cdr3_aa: CATSDPDRVGGSGANVLTF
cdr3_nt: TGTGCCACCAGTGATCCAGACAGGGTTGGGGGCTCTGGGGCCAACGTCCTGACTTTC

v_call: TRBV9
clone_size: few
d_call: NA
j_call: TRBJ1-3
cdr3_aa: CASSVGGGPGNTIYF
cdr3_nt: TGTGCCAGCAGCGTAGGCGGGGGGCCGGGAAACACCATATATTTT

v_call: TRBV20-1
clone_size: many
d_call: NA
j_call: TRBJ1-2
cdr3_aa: CSARGFHGYTF
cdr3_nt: TGCAGTGCTAGAGGATTTCATGGCTACACCTTC

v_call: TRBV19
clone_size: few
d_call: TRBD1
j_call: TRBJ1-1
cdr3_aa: CASSTQRYRGRGYTEAFF
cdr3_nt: TGTGCCAGTAGTACCCAGCGGTACAGGGGGCGAGGGTACACTGAAGCTTTCTTT

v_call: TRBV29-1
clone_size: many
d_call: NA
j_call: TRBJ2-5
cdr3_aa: CSVGRAQETQYF
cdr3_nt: TGCAGCGTAGGACGGGCGCAAGAGACCCAGTACTTC

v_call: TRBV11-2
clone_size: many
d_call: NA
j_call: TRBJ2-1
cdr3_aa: CASREVNEQFF
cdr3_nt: TGTGCCAGCAGGGAGGTCAATGAGCAGTTCTTC

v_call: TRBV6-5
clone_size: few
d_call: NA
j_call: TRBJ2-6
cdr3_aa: CASSSTSRGSGANVLTF
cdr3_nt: TGTGCCAGCAGTTCCACCTCCAGGGGCTCTGGGGCCAACGTCCTGACTTTC